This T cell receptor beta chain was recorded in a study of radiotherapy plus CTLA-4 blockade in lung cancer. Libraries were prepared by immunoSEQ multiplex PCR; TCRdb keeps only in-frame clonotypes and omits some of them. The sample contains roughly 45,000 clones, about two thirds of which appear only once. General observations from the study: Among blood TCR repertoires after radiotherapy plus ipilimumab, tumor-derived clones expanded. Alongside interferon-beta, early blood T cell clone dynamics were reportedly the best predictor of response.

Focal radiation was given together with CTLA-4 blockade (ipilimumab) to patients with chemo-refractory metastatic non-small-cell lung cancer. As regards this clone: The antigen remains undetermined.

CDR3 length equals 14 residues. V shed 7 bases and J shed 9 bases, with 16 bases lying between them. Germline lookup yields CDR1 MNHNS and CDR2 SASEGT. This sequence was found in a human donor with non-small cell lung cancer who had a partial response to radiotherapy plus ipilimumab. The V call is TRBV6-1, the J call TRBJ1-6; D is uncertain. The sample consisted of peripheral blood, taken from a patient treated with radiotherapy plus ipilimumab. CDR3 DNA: TGTGCCAGCAATAACCGGGAGCCGACTTCACCCCTCCACTTT. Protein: CASNNREPTSPLHF.